Below, 29 T cell receptor beta chains from the same sample are listed, as sequenced in a study of cytomegalovirus exposure and HLA in healthy donors (TCRdb year 2017). The library was built by means of the immunoSEQ multiplex PCR assay. A mixture of 60 forward primers for TCR Vbeta segments and 13 reverse primers for TCR Jbeta segments was used in the multiplex PCR. TCRdb limited this immuneACCESS table to in-frame rearrangements with V and J called. A share of clones is missing; checked studies link under half to unresolved V genes, and the rest is unexplained. The sample data list approximately 89,000 clones, and 75% to 90% of these were observed just once. The ten largest clones capture about 7% of the sample. The sequenced material came from PBMCs. Receptors originate from a man in his forties or fifties in good health and CMV-seropositive.

The rearrangement uses TRBV19 and TRBJ2-3, with TRBD1 matching over 9 bases. CDR3 size: 16 residues. The V and J ends lost 4 bases and 6 bases, in that order; junction bases with no gene match: 11. Germline V gene lookup returns CDR1 LNHDA and CDR2 SQIVND (reference sequence). The CDR3 nucleotides read TGTGCCAGTAGTACACAGGGGGCCGGTAGTTTGGATACGCAGTATTTT. This gives the protein CASSTQGAGSLDTQYF.

The chain is built from TRBV6-5 and TRBJ1-1; D remains unclear. The CDR3 is 13 residues long. V shed 5 bases and J shed 3 bases, with 10 bases lying between them. Germline CDR1 MNHEY, CDR2 SVGAGI. The CDR3 DNA follows: TGTGCCAGCAGTCAGTCCGGGGACACTGAAGCTTTCTTT. Its translation: CASSQSGDTEAFF.

This chain connects TRBV12-2 to TRBJ2-2; whether TRBD2, the table's D call, matches the DNA was not checked. TRBV12-2 is an annotated pseudogene. The CDR3 is made up of 14 amino acids. CDR3 coding DNA: TGTGCAAGTCGCTTGGAGGGGTGGGCCGGGGAGCTGTTTTTT. Amino acids: CASRLEGWAGELFF.

This sequence joins TRBV28 and TRBJ2-1; tentatively, D is TRBD2 (6 bases). CDR1 MDHEN and CDR2 SYDVKM come from the germline V gene. The CDR3 extends over 16 amino acids. Trimming took 3 bases from V and 6 from J, leaving 18 bases between them. The CDR3 sequence is CASSLRRGIKVNEQFF. DNA for the CDR3: TGTGCCAGCAGTTTGCGGAGGGGAATTAAAGTCAATGAGCAGTTCTTC. Supplemented by reference TRBV28 and TRBJ2-1, the full variable domain reads DVKVTQSSRYLVKRTGEKVFLECVQDMDHENMFWYRQDPGLGLRLIYFSYDVKMKEKGDIPEGYSVSREKKERFSLILESASTNQTSMYLCASSLRRGIKVNEQFFGPGTRLTVL.

The J gene is TRBJ1-2, the V gene TRBV30; D unclear. The ends were cut back, 0 bases at V and 7 bases at J, with 12 bases in the middle. Germline loops: CDR1 GTSNPN, CDR2 SVGIG (reference sequence). This CDR3 is 13 amino acids long. CDR3 loop: CAWSVERVPGYTF. The CDR3 coding sequence is TGTGCCTGGAGTGTTGAACGGGTGCCTGGCTACACCTTC.

The J gene is TRBJ1-4, the V gene TRBV7-9; tentatively, D is TRBD1 (6 bases). With 2 bases removed from V and 3 bases from J, the gap between germline ends came to 10 bases. The V gene's germline CDR1 is SEHNR and CDR2 FQNEAQ (reference sequence). The CDR3 spans 15 residues. The CDR3 loop is CASSLRTDANEKLFF. Written as DNA, the CDR3 is TGTGCCAGCAGCTTAAGGACAGACGCTAATGAAAAACTGTTTTTT.

Concerning this clone itself: A read error may account for a junction end that differs from germline. The chain has TRBV5-4 and TRBJ2-3; tentatively, D is TRBD2 (5 bases). Germline CDR1 SGHNT, CDR2 YYREEE (reference sequence). This CDR3 comprises 14 residues. The CDR3 sequence is CASSLISSTDTRYF. The CDR3 DNA follows: TGTGCCAGCAGCTTGATATCTAGCACAGATACGCGGTATTTT. The full variable domain, completed using reference TRBV5-4 and TRBJ2-3, is ETGVTQSPTHLIKTRGQQVTLRCSSQSGHNTVSWYQQALGQGPQFIFQYYREEENGRGNFPPRFSGLQFPNYSSELNVNALELDDSALYLCASSLISSTDTRYFGPGTRLTVL.

In nucleotides, the CDR3 is TGTGCCAGCAGCTTGGCGGGAGGGCCCTCCAATGAGCAGTTCTTC. Translation gives CASSLAGGPSNEQFF. The genes are TRBV5-4 and TRBJ2-1; 8 nucleotides line up with TRBD2. The CDR3 covers 15 residues. Germline loops: CDR1 SGHNT, CDR2 YYREEE (reference sequence). Trimming at V came to 0 bases and at J to 6 bases, leaving 5 bases not matched to a gene.

The rearrangement links TRBV5-6 to TRBJ1-6; D is perhaps TRBD1 (5 bases). Germline-derived CDR1 and CDR2 are SGHDT and YYEEEE. Trimming stripped 5 bases from V and 2 bases from J, with 11 bases between. This CDR3 spans 15 amino acids. CDR3: CASSLGAAYNSPLHF. For the CDR3, the DNA is TGTGCCAGCAGTCTAGGGGCGGCCTATAATTCACCCCTCCACTTT.

This clone has just a few counts. The J gene is TRBJ1-1, the V gene TRBV4-1; TRBD1 is a possible D gene (5 bases). Germline lookup yields CDR1 MGHRA and CDR2 YSYEKL. The V end was cut by 1 base, the J end by 5 bases, with 17 bases between. The CDR3 has 16 amino acids. The CDR3 DNA reads as TGCGCCAGCAGCCAAGTATTTATGCAGGGTCGGACTGAAGCTTTCTTT. Translation gives CASSQVFMQGRTEAFF.

The chain couples TRBV5-8 to TRBJ1-3; no definite D call. V lost 4 bases, J lost 7 bases, and 9 bases lay in between. Germline V gene sequence: CDR1 SGHTS, CDR2 YDEGEE. The CDR3 is made up of 12 amino acids. CDR3 sequence: CASSPIQNTIYF. CDR3 nucleotide sequence: TGTGCCAGCAGCCCTATACAGAACACCATATATTTT.

The gene calls are TRBV18 and TRBJ2-2; 14 bases align to TRBD2. This CDR3 has 17 residues. The J segment lost 1 base and the V segment lost 8 bases, leaving 6 bases of the junction unmatched. Germline loops: CDR1 KGHSH, CDR2 LQKENI. The CDR3 DNA follows: TGTGCCAGCGCGACTAGCGGGAGGGCCGAGAACACCGGGGAGCTGTTTTTT. Translating it yields CASATSGRAENTGELFF.

The chain has TRBV4-1 and TRBJ2-7; 9 bases agree with TRBD1. Germline V CDR1 and CDR2: MGHRA, YSYEKL. This CDR3 region has 13 residues. Losses at the gene ends were 2 bases for V and 7 bases for J; bases not matched to a gene: 3. The CDR3 nucleotides read TGCGCCAGCAGCCAACCGACAGGGGGGGAGCAGTACTTC. Translated: CASSQPTGGEQYF.

This chain uses TRBV5-1 with TRBJ2-7; a possible D gene is TRBD1 (5 bases). Between the trimmed V and J ends, which lost 0 bases and 1 base, there was a span of 20 bases. The CDR3 runs to 18 residues. Looked up from germline, CDR1 is SGHRS and CDR2 is YFSETQ. CDR3 residues: CASSLVPPTGPLSYEQYF. CDR3 bases: TGCGCCAGCAGCTTGGTCCCCCCCACAGGCCCCCTTTCCTACGAGCAGTACTTC.

CDR3 DNA sequence: TGTGCCAGCAGTCGTAAGCGGGAGGGCACCTACGAGCAGTACTTC. It specifies CASSRKREGTYEQYF. The chain recombines TRBV6-5 with TRBJ2-7, with 10 bases identical to TRBD2. This CDR3 region has 15 residues. The V and J ends lost 5 bases and 2 bases, in that order; junction bases with no gene match: 6. Germline assignment: CDR1 MNHEY and CDR2 SVGAGI.

CDR3 residues: CASSGPTGGGNQPQHF. The CDR3 nucleotides read TGTGCCAGTAGTGGACCGACAGGGGGCGGTAATCAGCCCCAGCATTTT. The chain is built from TRBV19 and TRBJ1-5, with 10 bases aligning to TRBD1. Germline V gene data show CDR1 as LNHDA and CDR2 as SQIVND (reference sequence). V shed 5 bases and J 4 bases; nucleotides not matched to a gene: 8. The length of the CDR3 is 16 residues.

The genes are TRBV5-4 and TRBJ2-5; D might be TRBD2 (6 bases). The J call may be wrong; the DNA end is better matched by TRBJ2-7. CDR1 is SGHNT, CDR2 YYREEE, per germline (reference sequence). The CDR3 extends over 17 amino acids. The CDR3 sequence is CASSFPTGGSRFGEQYF. The CDR3 DNA follows: TGTGCCAGCAGCTTCCCGACCGGGGGTTCACGTTTCGGCGAGCAGTACTTC.

The CDR3 nucleotides read TGTGCCAGCAGGGACGACAGGATAGGTGGCTACACCTTC. It encodes CASRDDRIGGYTF. J is TRBJ1-2 and V is TRBV11-2, with a weak D call TRBD1 (6 bases). The V gene's germline CDR1 is SGHAT and CDR2 FQNNGV. Trimming pared 6 bases from V and 7 bases from J, leaving 15 bases between. The CDR3 has 13 amino acids.

The count of this clone is one. The chain joins TRBV19 to TRBJ2-5; 11 bases are shared with TRBD2. The CDR3 has 16 amino acids. The V gene end was trimmed by 4 bases and the J gene end by 5 bases; junction bases not matched to a gene: 9. The germline gives CDR1 LNHDA, CDR2 SQIVND (reference sequence). The CDR3 region is CASSTLASGRSETQYF. In DNA form, the CDR3 reads TGTGCCAGTAGTACACTTGCTAGCGGGAGGAGTGAGACCCAGTACTTC.

This rearrangement joins TRBV4-1 to TRBJ2-4; 8 bases line up with TRBD2. In germline, CDR1 is MGHRA, CDR2 YSYEKL. With 1 base clipped from V and 0 bases from J, the junction kept 14 bases outside the gene matches. CDR3 length equals 20 residues. CDR3 DNA sequence: TGCGCCAGCAGCCAAGTCCCAAGCGGGAGAGATAGTATAGCCAAAAACATTCAGTACTTC. Translation gives CASSQVPSGRDSIAKNIQYF.

The V call is TRBV11-2, the J call TRBJ2-5, with 7 bases identical to TRBD1. The end of the DNA is better explained by TRBJ2-7, so the J call may be wrong. Per germline, CDR1 SGHAT and CDR2 FQNNGV. This CDR3 is built from 15 residues. The CDR3 DNA sequence: TGTGCCAGCAGCGCGACAGGGTCTTCCTCCTACGAGCAGTACTTC. Protein sequence: CASSATGSSSYEQYF.

V usage is TRBV27 and J usage is TRBJ2-2; 7 bases map to TRBD1. With V trimmed by 6 bases and J by 1 base, 8 bases remained unmatched. CDR1 MNHEY and CDR2 SMNVEV come from the germline V gene (reference sequence). This CDR3 contains 16 residues. CDR3 loop: CASSPGTAKNTGELFF. For the CDR3, the DNA is TGTGCCAGCAGCCCCGGGACAGCCAAGAACACCGGGGAGCTGTTTTTT.

The chain combines TRBV5-6 with TRBJ1-5, with 7 bases that match TRBD1. Per the germline V gene, CDR1 is SGHDT and CDR2 is YYEEEE. V gave up 3 bases and J gave up 6 bases; unmatched junction bases: 6. The CDR3 contains 14 residues. The CDR3 protein is CASSSFAGGQPQHF. For the CDR3, the DNA is TGTGCCAGCAGCTCATTCGCAGGGGGTCAGCCCCAGCATTTT.

The rearrangement uses TRBV28 and TRBJ2-7; no clear D. This CDR3 is 13 amino acids long. Trimming stripped 3 bases from V and 0 bases from J, with 6 bases between. From germline, CDR1 is MDHEN and CDR2 SYDVKM. CDR3 amino acids: CASSFPSSYEQYF. The DNA of the CDR3 is TGTGCCAGCAGTTTTCCTAGCTCCTACGAGCAGTACTTC.

This clone was recorded only once. The chain combines TRBV20-1 with TRBJ1-2; 7 nucleotides line up with TRBD1. Germline V CDR1 and CDR2: DFQATT, SNEGSKA (reference sequence). CDR3 length: 11 residues. Unmatched junction bases numbered 7, after V lost 8 bases and J lost 7 bases. The CDR3 loop reads CSSDRVFGYTF. Here the CDR3 DNA reads TGCAGTTCTGACAGGGTCTTTGGCTACACCTTC.

CDR3 amino acids: CSVVSGETQYF. DNA of the CDR3: TGCAGCGTTGTAAGCGGAGAGACCCAGTACTTC. V is TRBV29-1 and J is TRBJ2-5, with D possibly matching TRBD2 (5 bases). This CDR3 is built from 11 residues. V lost 4 bases, J lost 4 bases, and 7 bases lay in between. Germline V gene sequence: CDR1 SQVTM, CDR2 ANQGSEA.

This clone was observed a handful of times. The V and J genes are TRBV4-1 and TRBJ2-7; 9 bases are a match to TRBD2. CDR1 is MGHRA, CDR2 YSYEKL, per germline. Unmatched junction bases numbered 4, after V lost 2 bases and J lost 2 bases. CDR3 length: 15 residues. CDR3 sequence (DNA): TGCGCCAGCAGCCAAACTAGCGGGTCAACCTACGAGCAGTACTTC. This encodes CASSQTSGSTYEQYF.

J is TRBJ1-6 and V is TRBV14; possibly TRBD1 for D (5 bases). The length of the CDR3 is 15 residues. V lost 0 bases to trimming and J lost 9 bases, with 12 bases between them. Germline V gives CDR1 SGHDN, CDR2 FVKESK. As DNA, the CDR3 is TGTGCCAGCAGCCAAGAGTCCAGGGAGGTTTCACCCCTCCACTTT. It yields the protein CASSQESREVSPLHF. The full variable domain, with the rest looked up from reference TRBV14 and TRBJ1-6, is EAGVTQFPSHSVIEKGQTVTLRCDPISGHDNLYWYRRVMGKEIKFLLHFVKESKQDESGMPNNRFLAERTGGTYSTLKVQPAELEDSGVYFCASSQESREVSPLHFGNGTRLTVT.

The chain couples TRBV29-1 to TRBJ2-3, with 10 bases aligning to TRBD1. Germline V gene lookup returns CDR1 SQVTM and CDR2 ANQGSEA. The CDR3 extends over 13 amino acids. Trimming removed 6 bases from V and 6 bases from J; junction bases left unmatched: 6. CDR3 residues: CSVRTGGSDTQYF. The CDR3 DNA reads TGCAGCGTCCGGACAGGGGGGTCGGATACGCAGTATTTT.